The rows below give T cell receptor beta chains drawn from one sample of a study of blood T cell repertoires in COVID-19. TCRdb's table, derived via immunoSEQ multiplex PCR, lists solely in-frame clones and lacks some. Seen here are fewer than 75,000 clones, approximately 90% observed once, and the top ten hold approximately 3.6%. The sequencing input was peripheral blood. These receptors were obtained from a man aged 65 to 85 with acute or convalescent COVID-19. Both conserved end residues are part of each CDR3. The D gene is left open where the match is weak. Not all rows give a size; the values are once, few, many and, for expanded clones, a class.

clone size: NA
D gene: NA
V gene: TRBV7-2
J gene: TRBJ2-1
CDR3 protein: CASSLPGLSSYNEQFF
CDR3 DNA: TGTGCCAGCAGCTTGCCGGGACTTAGCTCCTACAATGAGCAGTTCTTC

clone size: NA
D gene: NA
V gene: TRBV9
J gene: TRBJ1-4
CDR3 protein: CASTRGATNEKLFF
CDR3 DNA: TGTGCCAGCACCCGAGGTGCAACTAATGAAAAACTGTTTTTT

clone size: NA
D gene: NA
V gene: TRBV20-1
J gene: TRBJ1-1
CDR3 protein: CSAPGDTEAFF
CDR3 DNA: TGCAGTGCTCCAGGGGACACTGAAGCTTTCTTT

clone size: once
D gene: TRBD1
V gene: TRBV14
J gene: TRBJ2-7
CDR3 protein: CASSHDPGQKFYEQYF
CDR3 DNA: TGTGCCAGCAGCCATGACCCGGGACAGAAGTTTTACGAGCAGTACTTC

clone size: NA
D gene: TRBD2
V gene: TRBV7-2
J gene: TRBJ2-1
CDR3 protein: CASSLEGGGAVYNEQFF
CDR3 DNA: TGTGCCAGCAGCTTAGAAGGCGGGGGGGCCGTTTACAATGAGCAGTTCTTC

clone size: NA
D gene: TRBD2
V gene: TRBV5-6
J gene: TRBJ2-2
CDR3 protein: CASSFALAGDRGIGELFF
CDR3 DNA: TGTGCCAGCAGCTTCGCCCTAGCGGGGGATCGGGGCATCGGGGAGCTGTTTTTT

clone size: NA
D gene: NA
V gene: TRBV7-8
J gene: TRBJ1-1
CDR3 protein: CASSPGGVYRAFF
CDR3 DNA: TGTGCCAGCAGCCCCGGGGGGGTTTATAGAGCTTTCTTT

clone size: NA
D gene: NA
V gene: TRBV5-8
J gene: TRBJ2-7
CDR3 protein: CASSLYTPESKYF
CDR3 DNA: TGTGCCAGCAGCTTGTATACCCCGGAGAGCAAGTACTTC

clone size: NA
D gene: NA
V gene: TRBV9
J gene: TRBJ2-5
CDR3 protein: CASSVEGQETQYF
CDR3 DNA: TGTGCCAGCAGCGTAGAGGGGCAAGAGACCCAGTACTTC

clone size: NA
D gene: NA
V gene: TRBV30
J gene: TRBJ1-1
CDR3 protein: CACSFPRLNTEAFF
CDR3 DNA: TGTGCCTGCTCCTTCCCACGGTTGAACACTGAAGCTTTCTTT

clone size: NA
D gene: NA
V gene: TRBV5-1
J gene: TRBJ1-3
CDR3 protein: CASSPDRGTIYF
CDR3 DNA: TGCGCCAGCAGCCCGGACCGGGGGACCATATATTTT

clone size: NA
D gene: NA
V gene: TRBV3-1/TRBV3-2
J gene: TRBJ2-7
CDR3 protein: CASSGRVSGARDLF
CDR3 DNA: TGTGCCAGCAGCGGCCGTGTATCTGGCGCCCGGGACTTATTC

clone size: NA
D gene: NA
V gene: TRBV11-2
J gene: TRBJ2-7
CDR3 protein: CASSLGGGGYEQYF
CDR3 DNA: TGTGCCAGCAGCTTAGGAGGGGGTGGTTACGAGCAGTACTTC

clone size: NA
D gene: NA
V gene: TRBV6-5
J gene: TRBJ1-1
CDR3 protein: CASSNQGLEAFF
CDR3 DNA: TGTGCCAGCAGCAACCAGGGCCTTGAAGCTTTCTTT

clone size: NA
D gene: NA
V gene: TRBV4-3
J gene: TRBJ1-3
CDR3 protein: CASSQDRRAGNTIYF
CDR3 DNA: TGCGCCAGCAGCCAAGATAGAAGAGCTGGAAACACCATATATTTT

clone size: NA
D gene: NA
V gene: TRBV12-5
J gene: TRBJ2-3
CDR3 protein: CASGFFAGTSTDTQYF
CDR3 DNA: TGTGCTAGTGGTTTTTTTGCAGGAACTAGCACAGATACGCAGTATTTT

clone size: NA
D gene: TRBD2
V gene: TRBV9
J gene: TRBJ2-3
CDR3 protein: CASSVELAGVRTDTQYF
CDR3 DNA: TGTGCCAGCAGCGTAGAACTAGCGGGGGTCCGGACAGATACGCAGTATTTT

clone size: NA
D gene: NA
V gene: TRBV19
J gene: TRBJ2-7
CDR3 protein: CASSISLAGGYEQYF
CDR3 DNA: TGTGCCAGTAGTATCTCTTTGGCAGGGGGGTACGAGCAGTACTTC

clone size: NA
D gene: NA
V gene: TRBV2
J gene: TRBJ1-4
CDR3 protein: CASRDRATNEKLFF
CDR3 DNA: TGTGCCAGCAGGGACAGAGCAACTAATGAAAAACTGTTTTTT

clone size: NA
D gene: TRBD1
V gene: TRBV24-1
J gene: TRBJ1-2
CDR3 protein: CATSDFRQGGYTF
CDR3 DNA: TGTGCCACCAGTGATTTCCGACAGGGGGGATACACCTTC

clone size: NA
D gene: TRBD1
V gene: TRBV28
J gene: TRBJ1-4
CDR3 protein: CASSTRGPANEKLFF
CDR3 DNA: TGTGCCAGCAGTACTAGGGGGCCAGCTAATGAAAAACTGTTTTTT

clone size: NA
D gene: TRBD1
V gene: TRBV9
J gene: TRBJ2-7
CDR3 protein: CASSVGTAKGHEQYF
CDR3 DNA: TGTGCCAGCAGCGTGGGGACAGCGAAGGGCCACGAGCAGTACTTC

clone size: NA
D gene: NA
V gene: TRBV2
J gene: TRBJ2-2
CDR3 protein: CASSEDRSNTGELFF
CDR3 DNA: TGTGCCAGCAGTGAAGACAGGTCGAACACCGGGGAGCTGTTTTTT

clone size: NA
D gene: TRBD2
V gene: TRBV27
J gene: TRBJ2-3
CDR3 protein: CASTPGGGPADTQYF
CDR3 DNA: TGTGCCAGTACACCCGGGGGGGGGCCAGCAGATACGCAGTATTTT

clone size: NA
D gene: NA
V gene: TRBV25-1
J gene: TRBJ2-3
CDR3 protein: CASSEGGDTQYF
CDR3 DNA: TGTGCCAGCAGTGAAGGAGGAGATACGCAGTATTTT

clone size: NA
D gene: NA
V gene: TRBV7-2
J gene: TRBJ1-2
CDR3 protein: CASSYRANYGYTF
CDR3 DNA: TGTGCCAGCAGCTATAGAGCTAACTATGGCTACACCTTC

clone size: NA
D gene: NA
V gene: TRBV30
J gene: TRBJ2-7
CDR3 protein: CAWSAGAYEQYF
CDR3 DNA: TGTGCCTGGAGTGCGGGGGCCTACGAGCAGTACTTC

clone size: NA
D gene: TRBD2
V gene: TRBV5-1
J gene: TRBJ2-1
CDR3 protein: CASSSGSGRVSYNEQFF
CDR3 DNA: TGCGCCAGCAGCTCCGGCTCGGGGAGGGTTTCCTACAATGAGCAGTTCTTC

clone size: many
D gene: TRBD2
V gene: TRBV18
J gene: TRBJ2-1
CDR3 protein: CASSHGLENNEQFF
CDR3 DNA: TGTGCCAGCTCACACGGACTAGAAAACAATGAGCAGTTCTTC

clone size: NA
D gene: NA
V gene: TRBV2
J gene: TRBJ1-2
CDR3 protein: CASKRQDSLFNYGYTF
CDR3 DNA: TGTGCCAGCAAGAGGCAAGACTCTTTATTTAACTATGGCTACACCTTC

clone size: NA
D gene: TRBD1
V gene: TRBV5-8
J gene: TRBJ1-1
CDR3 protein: CASSLVGTGDVNTEAFF
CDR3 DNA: TGTGCCAGCAGCTTGGTGGGGACAGGGGATGTGAACACTGAAGCTTTCTTT

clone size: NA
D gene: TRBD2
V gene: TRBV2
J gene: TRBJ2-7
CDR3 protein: CASRAGAYEQYF
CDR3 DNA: TGTGCCAGCAGGGCGGGGGCCTACGAGCAGTACTTC

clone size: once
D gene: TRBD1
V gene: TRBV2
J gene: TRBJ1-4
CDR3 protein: CASSRTGGKGKLFF
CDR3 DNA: TGTGCCAGCAGTAGGACAGGGGGAAAAGGGAAACTGTTTTTT

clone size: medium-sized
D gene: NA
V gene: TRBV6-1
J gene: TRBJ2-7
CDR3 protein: CASSEARGSTYEQYF
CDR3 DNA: TGTGCCAGCAGTGAAGCTAGGGGCAGTACCTACGAGCAGTACTTC

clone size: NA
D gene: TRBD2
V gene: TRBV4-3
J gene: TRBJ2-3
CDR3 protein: CASSRSGGGPDTQYF
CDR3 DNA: TGCGCCAGCAGCCGTAGCGGGGGGGGTCCAGATACGCAGTATTTT

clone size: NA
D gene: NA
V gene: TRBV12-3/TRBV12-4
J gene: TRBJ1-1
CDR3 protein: CASSLDSEAFF
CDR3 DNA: TGTGCCAGCAGCCTGGACAGCGAAGCTTTCTTT

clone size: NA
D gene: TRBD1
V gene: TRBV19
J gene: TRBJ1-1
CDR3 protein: CASSPRQGIDTEAFF
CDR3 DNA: TGTGCCAGTAGTCCCCGACAGGGTATCGACACTGAAGCTTTCTTT

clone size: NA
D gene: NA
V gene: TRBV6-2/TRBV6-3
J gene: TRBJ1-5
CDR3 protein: CASSNSGTFSAQHF
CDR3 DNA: TGTGCCAGCAGTAACTCCGGGACATTTTCGGCCCAGCATTTT

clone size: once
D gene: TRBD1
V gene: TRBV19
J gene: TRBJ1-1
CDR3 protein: CASSIDRVNTEAFF
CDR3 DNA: TGTGCCAGTAGTATTGACAGGGTGAACACTGAAGCTTTCTTT

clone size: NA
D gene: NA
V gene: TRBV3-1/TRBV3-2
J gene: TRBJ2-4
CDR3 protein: CASSHGPTPLTKNIQYF
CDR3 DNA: TGTGCCAGCAGCCATGGGCCGACGCCCCTGACCAAAAACATTCAGTACTTC

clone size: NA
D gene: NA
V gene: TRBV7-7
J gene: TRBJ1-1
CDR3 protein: CASSRGENTEAFF
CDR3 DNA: TGTGCCAGCTCAAGGGGCGAGAACACTGAAGCTTTCTTT

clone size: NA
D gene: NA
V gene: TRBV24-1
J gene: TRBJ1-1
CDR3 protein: CATSDKGTEAFF
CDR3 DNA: TGTGCCACCAGTGACAAAGGGACAGAAGCTTTCTTT

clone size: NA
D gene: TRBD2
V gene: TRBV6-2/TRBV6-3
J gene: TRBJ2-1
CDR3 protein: CASSLIFRVKNRRGDEQFF
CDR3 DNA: TGTGCCAGCAGTTTAATTTTTCGAGTCAAGAACCGACGGGGGGATGAGCAGTTCTTC

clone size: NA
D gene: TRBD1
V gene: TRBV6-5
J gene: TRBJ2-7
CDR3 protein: CASRKRDRASYEQYF
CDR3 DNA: TGTGCCAGCAGGAAGCGGGACAGGGCCTCCTACGAGCAGTACTTC

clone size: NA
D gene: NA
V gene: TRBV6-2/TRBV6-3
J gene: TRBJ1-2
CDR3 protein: CASSRNANSYGYTF
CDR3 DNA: TGTGCCAGCAGCCGGAATGCTAACAGCTATGGCTACACCTTC

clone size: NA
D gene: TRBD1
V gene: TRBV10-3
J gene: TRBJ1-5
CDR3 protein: CAIKGTGDQPQHF
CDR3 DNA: TGTGCCATCAAAGGGACAGGGGATCAGCCCCAGCATTTT

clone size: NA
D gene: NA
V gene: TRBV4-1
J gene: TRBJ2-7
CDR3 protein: CASSIWATYEQYF
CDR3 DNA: TGCGCCAGCAGTATTTGGGCAACCTACGAGCAGTACTTC

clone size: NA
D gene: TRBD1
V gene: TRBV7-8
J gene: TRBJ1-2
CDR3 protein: CASSFTGAGGYTF
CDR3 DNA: TGTGCCAGCAGCTTCACAGGGGCGGGGGGCTACACCTTC

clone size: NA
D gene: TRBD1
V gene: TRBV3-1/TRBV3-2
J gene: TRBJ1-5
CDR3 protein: CASSQRTGNQPQHF
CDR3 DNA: TGTGCCAGCAGCCAACGGACAGGGAATCAGCCCCAGCATTTT

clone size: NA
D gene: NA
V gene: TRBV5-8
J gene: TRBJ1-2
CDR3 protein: CASRPTGTALSYTF
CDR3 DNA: TGTGCCAGCAGACCGACCGGGACTGCCTTAAGCTACACCTTC

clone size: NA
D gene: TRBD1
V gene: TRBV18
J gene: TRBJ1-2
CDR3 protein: CASSPVPGQAGYGYTF
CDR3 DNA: TGTGCCAGCTCACCGGTCCCGGGACAGGCAGGGTATGGCTACACCTTC

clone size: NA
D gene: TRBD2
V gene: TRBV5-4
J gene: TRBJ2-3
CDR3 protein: CASSWTSIDTQYF
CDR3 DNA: TGTGCCAGCAGCTGGACTAGCATAGATACGCAGTATTTT

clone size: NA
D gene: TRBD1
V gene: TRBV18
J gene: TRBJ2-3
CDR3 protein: CASSPRTGGTDTQYF
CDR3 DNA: TGTGCCAGCTCACCACGGACAGGGGGGACAGATACGCAGTATTTT

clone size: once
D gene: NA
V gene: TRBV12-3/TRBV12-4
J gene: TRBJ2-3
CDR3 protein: CASGLTDTQYF
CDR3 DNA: TGTGCCAGCGGCCTCACAGATACGCAGTATTTT

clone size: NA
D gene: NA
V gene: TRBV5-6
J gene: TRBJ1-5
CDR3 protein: CASSTGLGNQPQHF
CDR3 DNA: TGTGCCAGCAGTACAGGCCTCGGCAATCAGCCCCAGCATTTT

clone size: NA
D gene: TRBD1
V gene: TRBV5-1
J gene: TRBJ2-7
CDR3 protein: CASSSGDRAYEQYF
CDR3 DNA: TGCGCCAGCAGCTCGGGGGACAGGGCCTACGAGCAGTACTTC

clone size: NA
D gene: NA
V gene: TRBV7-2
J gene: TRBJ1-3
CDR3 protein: CASSLGRTGNTIYF
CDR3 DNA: TGTGCCAGCAGCTTAGGGAGGACTGGAAACACCATATATTTT

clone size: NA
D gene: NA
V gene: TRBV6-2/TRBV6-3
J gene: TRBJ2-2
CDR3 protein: CASSSNWGAGELFF
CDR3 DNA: TGTGCCAGCAGTAGCAATTGGGGGGCCGGGGAGCTGTTTTTT